This T cell receptor (beta chain) was obtained from a study of T cell repertoires in cytomegalovirus infection. As concerns this clonotype: As yet, its antigen is unknown. One junction end disagrees with the germline gene, perhaps due to a read error.

The CDR3 consists of 14 residues. CDR1 is MNHNY and CDR2 is SVGAGI in the germline V gene (reference sequence). Study-wide results and caveats: There were carriers of CMV plus the relevant HLA, and cumulative public TCR beta family frequency identified them. HLA-C-restricted TCR beta clonotypes specific for CMV led the ex vivo response.

From the reads, TCRdb called clonotypes with MiXCR, one entry per CDR3 protein. The data contain 480,000 or so distinct CDR3 sequences, roughly 10% of them singletons. This chain joins TRBV6-6 and TRBJ1-5; unclear D gene. This clonotype originated in a human donor in good health (CMV status not recorded). Some clones in this sample may be carry-over from other donors' samples. Sequencing was done on a sample of PBMCs. The CDR3 loop is CANSYGGSNQPQHF. In nucleotides, the CDR3 is TGTGCCAACAGTTATGGAGGGAGCAATCAGCCCCAGCATTTT.